The present T cell receptor beta chain was sequenced within a study of T cells expressing NK-cell markers. The overall study: CD3+CD56+NKG2C+, CD3+CD56+NKG2C- and CD3+CD56-NKG2C+ T cells, once sorted, supplied the TCR beta repertoires.

Looked up from germline, CDR1 is SGDLS and CDR2 is YYNGEE. The CDR3 spans 14 residues. TCRdb processed the 5' RACE reads again and assigns one entry to each CDR3 protein, with no DNA. Recorded here are over 350,000 distinct CDR3 sequences; the top ten clones represent roughly 10%. The source of this sequence is a woman in her forties or fifties in good health. V usage is TRBV9 and J usage is TRBJ2-1; TCRdb's D call of TRBD2 is untestable without DNA. The specimen was blood T cells: a sorted CD56 or NKG2C T cell subset, CD4+ or CD8+ T cells, or bulk PBMC T cells (not recorded which). CDR3 region: CASSVAPRGREQFF.